This T cell receptor (beta chain) was captured by sequencing in a study of neurological immune-mediated disorders. Sequencing runs each generated in excess of 160 million TCR-beta sequences derived from 15-18 subjects. TCRdb used MiXCR to reprocess the 5' RACE reads, holding one entry per CDR3 protein. The repertoire consists of some 77,000 distinct CDR3 sequences, with roughly 13% occurring once and the leading ten covering roughly 4.2%. The germline V and J ends were trimmed by 4 bases and 6 bases, with 20 bases remaining between them. The CDR3 extends over 16 amino acids. The germline V gene has CDR1 SGHRS and CDR2 YFSETQ. The time point here: longitudinal time-point 1 (baseline). This clonotype was seen many times.

Sequencing was done on a sample of PBMCs. This clonotype was sampled from a female donor with HTLV-1-associated myelopathy (HAM/TSP). The V and J genes are TRBV5-1 and TRBJ2-1; tentatively, D is TRBD1 (5 bases). DNA of the CDR3: TGCGCCAGCAGCACAACCGGGCCCACACAGGTCAATGAGCAGTTCTTC. This gives the protein CASSTTGPTQVNEQFF.